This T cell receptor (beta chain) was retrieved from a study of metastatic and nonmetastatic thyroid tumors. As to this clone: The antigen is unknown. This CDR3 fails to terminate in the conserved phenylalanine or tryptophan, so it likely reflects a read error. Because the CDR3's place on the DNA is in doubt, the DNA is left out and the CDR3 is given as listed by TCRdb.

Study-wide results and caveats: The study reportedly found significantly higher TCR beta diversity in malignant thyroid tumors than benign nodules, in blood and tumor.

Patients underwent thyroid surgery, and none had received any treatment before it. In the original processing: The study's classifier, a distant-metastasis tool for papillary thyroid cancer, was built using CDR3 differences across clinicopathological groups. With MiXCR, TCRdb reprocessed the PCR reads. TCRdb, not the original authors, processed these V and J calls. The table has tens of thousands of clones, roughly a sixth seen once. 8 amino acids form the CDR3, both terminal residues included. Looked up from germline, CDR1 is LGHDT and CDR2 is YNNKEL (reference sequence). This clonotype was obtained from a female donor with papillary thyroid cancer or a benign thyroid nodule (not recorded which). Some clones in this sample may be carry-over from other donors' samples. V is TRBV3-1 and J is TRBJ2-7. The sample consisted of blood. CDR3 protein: CASSPQRD.